This note documents a single T cell receptor beta chain sequence. It was version v3.0 of the immunoSEQ assay that was run at survey level. TCRdb's table, derived via immunoSEQ multiplex PCR, lists solely in-frame clones and lacks some. Here the sample spans fewer than 45,000 clones, nearly 95% being singletons. This specimen belongs to a study of long-term antiretroviral therapy in people with HIV. CDR3 length: 14 amino acids. Germline assignment: CDR1 SGHRS and CDR2 YFSETQ. V gave up 4 bases and J gave up 4 bases, with 14 bases separating them. The rearrangement uses TRBV5-1 and TRBJ1-1; perhaps TRBD1 as D (6 bases). Sequences were derived from unsorted PBMCs, sampled 3.7 years after starting antiretroviral therapy. This TCR was recovered from a woman in her forties or fifties with HIV. CDR3 residues: CASSPVDRSTEAFF. The CDR3, as DNA: TGCGCCAGCAGCCCGGTAGACAGGAGCACTGAAGCTTTCTTT. Full variable domain (missing parts from reference TRBV5-1 and TRBJ1-1): KAGVTQTPRYLIKTRGQQVTLSCSPISGHRSVSWYQQTPGQGLQFLFEYFSETQRNKGNFPGRFSGRQFSNSRSEMNVSTLELGDSALYLCASSPVDRSTEAFFGQGTRLTVV.